Listed below are T cell receptor beta chains from one sample, sequenced in a study of T-cell reconstitution after alpha-beta-depleted transplantation in children. MiXCR, applied by TCRdb to the PCR reads, yields one record per CDR3 protein. The table lists tens of thousands of distinct CDR3 sequences, around 7% of them singletons. The specimen comprised peripheral blood, sampled 60 days after TCRalphabeta/CD19-depleted stem cell transplant. These receptors originate from a child younger than two who had a stem cell transplant for acute myeloid leukemia, so the T cells may come from the graft donor. Each CDR3 is given with its conserved first and last residue. The D gene is left open where the match is weak. Some rows mark clone size as missing; the rest say once, few, many or name a class of expanded clone.

J: TRBJ2-6
length: 17
D: TRBD1
size: NA
V: TRBV19
DNA: TGTGCCAGTACCCTTAGGGACAGCTACTCTGGGGCCAACGTCCTGACTTTC
CDR3: CASTLRDSYSGANVLTF

J: TRBJ1-1
length: 16
D: NA
size: many
V: TRBV5-1
DNA: TGCGCCAGCAGCTTGTGGCAGGGGAGTAAGAACACTGAAGCTTTCTTT
CDR3: CASSLWQGSKNTEAFF

J: TRBJ2-2
length: 15
D: TRBD2
size: many
V: TRBV2
DNA: TGTGCCATCCTGGGGACTAGCGGCAGCACCGGGGAGCTGTTTTTT
CDR3: CAILGTSGSTGELFF

J: TRBJ1-6
length: 11
D: NA
size: many
V: TRBV20-1
DNA: TGCAGTGCTGCCCTTGATGGGCCCCTCCACTTT
CDR3: CSAALDGPLHF

J: TRBJ2-2
length: 13
D: NA
size: many
V: TRBV12-3/TRBV12-4
DNA: TGTGCCAGCAGTTTAGCTTGGGCCGGGGAGCTGTTTTTT
CDR3: CASSLAWAGELFF

J: TRBJ2-7
length: 15
D: NA
size: many
V: TRBV9
DNA: TGTGCCAGCAGCGAGACCCCGTCGGACTCCTACGAGCAGTACTTC
CDR3: CASSETPSDSYEQYF

J: TRBJ2-5
length: 13
D: NA
size: many
V: TRBV4-1
DNA: TGCGCCAGCAGCCTCAGAGGGTTGCAGACCCAGTACTTC
CDR3: CASSLRGLQTQYF

J: TRBJ2-7
length: 13
D: NA
size: medium-sized
V: TRBV29-1
DNA: TGCAGCGTTGAAGAGGGTACTGACTACGAGCAGTACTTC
CDR3: CSVEEGTDYEQYF

J: TRBJ2-6
length: 15
D: NA
size: many
V: TRBV4-2
DNA: TGTGCCAGCAGCTCGGAAGGCGGGGGGGCCAACGTCCTGACTTTC
CDR3: CASSSEGGGANVLTF

J: TRBJ2-1
length: 15
D: TRBD1
size: many
V: TRBV7-9
DNA: TGTGCCAGCAGCCCGGTGACAGGGGCTATGAATGAGCAGTTCTTC
CDR3: CASSPVTGAMNEQFF

J: TRBJ2-5
length: 14
D: NA
size: many
V: TRBV7-9
DNA: TGTGCCAGCAGCTTAAGACGTAACCAAGAGACCCAGTACTTC
CDR3: CASSLRRNQETQYF

J: TRBJ2-7
length: 13
D: NA
size: many
V: TRBV30
DNA: TGTGCCTGGAGTCCCGAAGGGTCCAACGAGCAGTACTTC
CDR3: CAWSPEGSNEQYF

J: TRBJ2-5
length: 13
D: NA
size: many
V: TRBV13
DNA: TGTGCCAGCAGCTTAGAAGAGAAAGAGACCCAGTACTTC
CDR3: CASSLEEKETQYF

J: TRBJ1-1
length: 14
D: NA
size: many
V: TRBV18
DNA: TGTGCCAGCTCACCACAGGGAACCGACACTGAAGCTTTCTTT
CDR3: CASSPQGTDTEAFF

J: TRBJ1-4
length: 13
D: NA
size: many
V: TRBV28
DNA: TGTGCCAGCAATATCCGGGGTAATGAAAAACTGTTTTTT
CDR3: CASNIRGNEKLFF

J: TRBJ1-1
length: 15
D: NA
size: many
V: TRBV9
DNA: TGTGCCAGCAGCGTACTTCCGGGACAGAACACTGAAGCTTTCTTT
CDR3: CASSVLPGQNTEAFF

J: TRBJ1-5
length: 17
D: TRBD1
size: many
V: TRBV7-6
DNA: TGTGCCAGCAGCTTAGACTTATCAGGGGGCGTCGATCAGCCCCAGCATTTT
CDR3: CASSLDLSGGVDQPQHF

J: TRBJ2-7
length: 13
D: NA
size: many
V: TRBV20-1
DNA: TGCAGTGCCCCGACAGGAGCTACCTACGAGCAGTACTTC
CDR3: CSAPTGATYEQYF

J: TRBJ2-1
length: 15
D: NA
size: many
V: TRBV5-1
DNA: TGCGCCAGCAGCCTAGAGGGGACACTTTTGGATGAGCAGTTCTTC
CDR3: CASSLEGTLLDEQFF

J: TRBJ2-4
length: 15
D: TRBD1
size: many
V: TRBV29-1
DNA: TGCAGCGTTTCCGGACAGGGGAAGGCCAAAAACATTCAGTACTTC
CDR3: CSVSGQGKAKNIQYF

J: TRBJ2-3
length: 16
D: NA
size: many
V: TRBV29-1
DNA: TGCAGCGTTGAAGATCCCTCCTACGGGGGCACAGATACGCAGTATTTT
CDR3: CSVEDPSYGGTDTQYF

J: TRBJ1-1
length: 8
D: NA
size: many
V: TRBV7-8
DNA: TGTGCCACGTCCCGGGCTTTCTTT
CDR3: CATSRAFF

J: TRBJ1-2
length: 16
D: TRBD1
size: many
V: TRBV12-3/TRBV12-4
DNA: TGTGCCAGCAGTTTCCCCTGGGACAGTTGGCCCTATGGCTACACCTTC
CDR3: CASSFPWDSWPYGYTF

J: TRBJ2-7
length: 18
D: NA
size: many
V: TRBV7-8
DNA: TGTGCCAGCAGCTTAGCGCTGTTGGGATTGCAGGGTGTCCACGAGCAGTACTTC
CDR3: CASSLALLGLQGVHEQYF

J: TRBJ2-7
length: 9
D: TRBD1
size: many
V: TRBV20-1
DNA: TGCAGTGCTAGAGAGGACAGGGATTTC
CDR3: CSAREDRDF

J: TRBJ1-5
length: 15
D: TRBD1
size: many
V: TRBV10-3
DNA: TGTGCCATCAGTGAGTCGGGACAGGGTAATCAGCCCCAGCATTTT
CDR3: CAISESGQGNQPQHF

J: TRBJ2-7
length: 14
D: NA
size: many
V: TRBV10-3
DNA: TGTGCCATCAGAGTACCTGCCCTCAAGGACGAGCAGTACTTC
CDR3: CAIRVPALKDEQYF

J: TRBJ2-1
length: 15
D: NA
size: many
V: TRBV5-1
DNA: TGCGCCAGCAGCCTCGGGACATCAAAAGACAATGAGCAGTTCTTC
CDR3: CASSLGTSKDNEQFF

J: TRBJ1-5
length: 13
D: NA
size: many
V: TRBV4-2
DNA: TGTGCCAGCAGCCAAGCCCGGGCAAGGCCCCAGCATTTT
CDR3: CASSQARARPQHF

J: TRBJ2-1
length: 14
D: TRBD2
size: NA
V: TRBV28
DNA: TGTGCCAGCGGCCTAGCGGGATCCTACAATGAGCAGTTCTTC
CDR3: CASGLAGSYNEQFF